One T cell receptor beta chain is described in this entry. The sample belongs to a study of blood T cell repertoires in COVID-19. About the research overall: Whether acute or convalescent, the COVID-19 samples came from the United States, Italy and Spain.

The Seattle site enrolled patients during active infection and followed them longitudinally. CDR1 is MNHEY, CDR2 SVGAGI, per germline. The CDR3 has 14 residues. Trimming removed 2 bases at V and 6 bases at J, with 11 bases between. As handled by the study authors: How many nucleated cells were present was estimated from reference gene primer amplification. Produced via immunoSEQ multiplex PCR; TCRdb's table is partial and in-frame only. V and J calls and clone size are copied from that table; D and trimming were computed from the DNA. The sample carries 150,000 or so clones, around 84% recorded once. The rearrangement links TRBV6-5 to TRBJ1-5; maybe TRBD1 (5 bases). The source is a woman in her forties or fifties with COVID-19, enrolled during active disease. Sequenced: peripheral blood. CDR3 coding DNA: TGTGCCAGCAGTTACGGGCAGGGCGGTCAGCCCCAGCATTTT. It translates to CASSYGQGGQPQHF.